This T cell receptor (beta chain) was documented in a study of shared clonotypes between healthy human individuals. Study-wide points: Clonotype sharing among donors was expected to depend on sequencing depth.

Clones were sequenced by immunoSEQ multiplex PCR, and TCRdb holds only the in-frame ones, with some missing. The sample lists about 710,000 clones, 72% occurring once. Splitting of CD4+ cells produced CD45RA+ naive and CD45RA-negative memory subsets. Remarks on this clone: Its antigen is unknown.

The CDR3 is made up of 17 amino acids. Germline loops: CDR1 GTSNPN, CDR2 SVGIG (reference sequence). V was pared by 2 bases and J by 0 bases, with 17 bases between. This chain uses TRBV30 with TRBJ2-1; D uncertain. The source of this sequence is a woman under 40 in good health. The sequenced sample consisted of memory CD4+ T cells sorted from blood. Subset of the sample: CD45RA-negative fraction. The CDR3 DNA sequence: TGTGCCTGGAGTCACCCAAGCAGAGATAGCTCCTACAATGAGCAGTTCTTC. Protein: CAWSHPSRDSSYNEQFF.